What follows are 20 T cell receptor beta chains derived from one specimen sequenced in a study of blood T cell repertoires in COVID-19. The assay was immunoSEQ multiplex PCR, and TCRdb's table has in-frame clones only and misses some. The sample yields over 200,000 clones, around 88% seen once. Sequenced sample: PBMCs or T cells enriched from blood (not recorded which). The receptors were sampled from a man aged 35 to 55 who had recovered from COVID-19.

CDR3 bases: TGTGCCAGCTCACCTGTTTCCCGCACCCCGTCCGGAGTGAACACTGAAGCTTTCTTT. As protein: CASSPVSRTPSGVNTEAFF. V is TRBV18 and J is TRBJ1-1; D remains unclear. Trimming left V 3 bases short and J 0 bases short, with 23 bases between. From germline, CDR1 is KGHSH and CDR2 LQKENI. There are 19 residues in the CDR3.

This clone came up once. This CDR3 reads CASSLPTDRDRAAYGYTF. CDR3 nucleotide sequence: TGTGCCAGCAGCTTGCCGACGGACCGGGACAGGGCTGCCTATGGCTACACCTTC. The chain joins TRBV5-4 to TRBJ1-2, with 9 bases matching TRBD1. Germline CDR1 reads SGHNT; CDR2 reads YYREEE (reference sequence). The CDR3 extends over 18 amino acids. J lost 4 bases, V lost 1 base, and 14 bases had no gene match.

This rearrangement joins TRBV7-3 to TRBJ2-1, with 10 bases aligning to TRBD1. Germline lookup yields CDR1 SGHTA and CDR2 FQGTGA. V shed 2 bases and J 7 bases; nucleotides not matched to a gene: 5. This CDR3 comprises 15 residues. For the CDR3, the DNA is TGTGCCAGCAGCTTACCCGGGACAGGGGTTAATGAGCAGTTCTTC. As protein: CASSLPGTGVNEQFF.

The chain joins TRBV28 to TRBJ1-5; D possibly corresponds to TRBD1 (6 bases). The CDR3 is 12 residues long. V was clipped by 11 bases and J by 4 bases, with 12 bases between them. Germline V gives CDR1 MDHEN, CDR2 SYDVKM. The CDR3 DNA follows: TGTGCCGCCAGGACAGTAAATCAGCCCCAGCATTTT. It translates to CAARTVNQPQHF.

Points on this clone: Its ends do not fully match the called genes, so a read error is possible. The chain's CDR3 is CASSLGTGGMYEQYF. The CDR3 nucleotides read TGTGCCAGCAGCCTAGGGACAGGTGGCATGTACGAGCAGTACTTC. The J gene is TRBJ2-7, the V gene TRBV13; 8 bases are a match to TRBD1. Germline CDR1 and CDR2: PRHDT and FYEKMQ (reference sequence). The CDR3 is made up of 15 amino acids.

J is TRBJ1-4 and V is TRBV6-5; D unclear. The CDR3 consists of 14 residues. CDR1 is MNHEY and CDR2 is SVGAGI in the germline V gene. V lost 5 bases and J lost 13, with 20 bases in between. The DNA of the CDR3 is TGTGCCAGCAGTCGCACCGCCAAGACTTCCGGACTGTTTTTT. Amino acid sequence: CASSRTAKTSGLFF.

The chain joins TRBV5-5 to TRBJ1-2; D is undetermined. The CDR3 contains 13 residues. V lost 0 bases, J lost 3 bases, and 6 bases lay in between. Per the germline V gene, CDR1 is SGHKS and CDR2 is YYEKEE (reference sequence). CDR3 DNA sequence: TGTGCCAGCAGCTTGGAGAGCCACTATGGCTACACCTTC. This gives the protein CASSLESHYGYTF.

The V call is TRBV9, the J call TRBJ2-7; 9 positions match TRBD2. CDR1 is SGDLS and CDR2 is YYNGEE in the germline V gene. The CDR3 is 15 residues long. The V segment lost 3 bases and the J segment 4 bases; nucleotides outside the gene matches: 8. CDR3 coding DNA: TGTGCCAGCAGCGCAGTTAGCGGGAGCGGGTACGAGCAGTACTTC. It yields the protein CASSAVSGSGYEQYF.

V usage is TRBV27 and J usage is TRBJ2-3; TRBD2 agrees at 9 bases. V gave up 4 bases and J gave up 3 bases; unmatched junction bases: 8. Germline V lookup: CDR1 MNHEY, CDR2 SMNVEV (reference sequence). This CDR3 is 16 amino acids long. The CDR3 reads CASSSGLAAVTDTQYF. Written as DNA, the CDR3 is TGTGCCAGCAGTTCGGGACTAGCAGCTGTGACAGATACGCAGTATTTT.

The CDR3 loop is CASKNSGGFEQYF. The CDR3 coding sequence is TGTGCCAGCAAAAACAGCGGGGGGTTCGAGCAGTACTTC. This sequence joins TRBV12-3 or TRBV12-4 and TRBJ2-7; 9 bases agree with TRBD2. After removal of 7 bases from V and 6 bases from J, the junction contained 7 bases not matched to a gene. The CDR3 runs to 13 residues.

The chain recombines TRBV29-1 with TRBJ1-4; no definite D call. The CDR3 runs 13 residues. V shed 5 bases and J shed 2 bases, with 9 bases lying between them. In germline, CDR1 is SQVTM, CDR2 ANQGSEA. Here the CDR3 reads CSVSVRTNEKLFF. The CDR3 nucleotides are TGCAGCGTTTCTGTGAGGACTAATGAAAAACTGTTTTTT.

V and J are TRBV6-5 and TRBJ2-7; TRBD1 aligns across 11 bases. V gave up 6 bases and J gave up 1 base; unmatched junction bases: 5. The CDR3 consists of 15 residues. Per germline, CDR1 MNHEY and CDR2 SVGAGI. This CDR3 reads CASRDGQGASYEQYF. In DNA form, the CDR3 reads TGTGCCAGCAGAGACGGACAGGGGGCTTCCTACGAGCAGTACTTC.

This clone showed up just once. V and J are TRBV12-2 and TRBJ2-7; whether TRBD2, the table's D call, matches the DNA was not checked. TRBV12-2 is shown as a pseudogene. The CDR3 spans 12 residues. The CDR3 sequence: CASRLVFGEQYF. In nucleotides, the CDR3 is TGTGCAAGTCGCTTAGTTTTCGGGGAGCAGTACTTC.

The chain joins TRBV6-2 or TRBV6-3 to TRBJ2-3; D may be TRBD1 (7 bases). V lost 2 bases, J lost 2 bases, and 11 bases lay in between. Germline V gives CDR1 MNHEY, CDR2 SVGEGT. The CDR3 runs 15 residues. The CDR3 loop is CASSYRRGATDTQYF. The DNA for the CDR3 is TGTGCCAGCAGTTACCGCAGGGGGGCCACAGATACGCAGTATTTT.

The chain links TRBV19 to TRBJ1-2, with D possibly TRBD1 on 5 matching bases. Trimming took 8 bases from V and 2 from J, leaving 12 bases between them. This CDR3 contains 13 residues. Germline CDR1 is LNHDA and CDR2 is SQIVND (reference sequence). As DNA, the CDR3 is TGTGCCAGTGGACATCCTCGAAACTATGGCTACACCTTC. As protein: CASGHPRNYGYTF.

The gene calls are TRBV4-3 and TRBJ2-3; 9 nucleotides match TRBD1. CDR3 length equals 15 residues. Germline lookup yields CDR1 LGHNA and CDR2 YSLEER. Unmatched junction bases numbered 6, after V lost 4 bases and J lost 4 bases. CDR3 DNA sequence: TGCGCCAGCAGCCCTCGACAGGGGGGATCAGATACGCAGTATTTT. This translates into CASSPRQGGSDTQYF.

This chain links TRBV18 with TRBJ2-7; the match to TRBD1 covers 8 bases. V shed 0 bases, J shed 1 base, and the junction held 5 bases outside the gene matches. Germline values: CDR1 KGHSH, CDR2 LQKENI. The CDR3 has 16 residues. CDR3 amino acids: CASSPPVQGASYEQYF. The CDR3 nucleotides are TGTGCCAGCTCACCACCTGTCCAGGGGGCTTCCTACGAGCAGTACTTC.

This clone has a handful of counts. V usage is TRBV4-2 and J usage is TRBJ2-7; TRBD2 aligns across 8 bases. The CDR3 is 15 residues long. Germline-derived CDR1 and CDR2 are LGHNA and YNFKEQ. V shed 4 bases and J 2 bases; nucleotides not matched to a gene: 7. The CDR3 nucleotides read TGTGCCAGCAGCCTCCGGGGGGGACATCCCTACGAGCAGTACTTC. Translated, it gives CASSLRGGHPYEQYF.

This clone was seen a few times. V and J are TRBV3-1 (or the pseudogene TRBV3-2) and TRBJ2-1; TRBD2 matches at 8 bases. Trimming cost V 2 bases and J 2 bases; bases outside gene matches: 5. The germline CDR1 and CDR2 sequences are LGHDT and YNNKEL (reference sequence). This CDR3 spans 16 amino acids. CDR3 nucleotide sequence: TGTGCCAGCAGCCAACAGAGCGGGGGCACCTACAATGAGCAGTTCTTC. It is translated as CASSQQSGGTYNEQFF.

The chain carries TRBV27 and TRBJ1-4; TRBD1 matches 10 bases. Trimming took 8 bases from V and 10 from J; bases not matched to a gene: 13. The CDR3 is 15 residues long. The germline gives CDR1 MNHEY, CDR2 SMNVEV (reference sequence). CDR3 coding DNA: TGTGCCAGCGAACTAGGGGGGACAGGGGTCGGAAAACTGTTTTTT. Translating gives CASELGGTGVGKLFF.